A selection of T cell receptor beta chains follows, all from one sample in a study of T cell repertoires in cytomegalovirus infection. MiXCR was run by TCRdb on the reads, yielding one entry per CDR3 protein. This table has 510,000 or so distinct CDR3 sequences, around a quarter appearing once. The sample comprised PBMCs. Receptor source: a human donor in good health (CMV status not recorded). Some clones in this sample may be carry-over from other donors' samples. The CDR3 runs from the conserved cysteine through the conserved F or W. The D gene is left open where the match is weak. Expanded clones get a size class; other rows say once, few or many, or leave the size out.

J gene	D gene	clone size	V gene	CDR3 DNA	CDR3 protein
TRBJ2-3	TRBD1	NA	TRBV6-5	TGTGCCAGCAGCCTGGACAGGGACACAGATACGCAGTATTTT	CASSLDRDTDTQYF
TRBJ1-2	TRBD1	many	TRBV7-2	TGTGCCAGCAGCGCAGGGGGCGGGGGCAGAGCCTATGGCTACACCTTC	CASSAGGGGRAYGYTF
TRBJ2-7	NA	many	TRBV7-2	TGTGCCAGCGGGGAAGGCGGAAGCTCCTACGAGCAGTACTTC	CASGEGGSSYEQYF
TRBJ1-1	NA	many	TRBV4-1	TGCGCCAGCAGCCAAGACCAGGGGACAACTGAAGCTTTCTTT	CASSQDQGTTEAFF
TRBJ1-6	NA	many	TRBV7-8	TGTGCCAGCAGCCCTCCCCCCTGGGTTGGTGCACCCCTCCACTTT	CASSPPPWVGAPLHF
TRBJ1-2	TRBD1	few	TRBV9	TGTGCCAGCAGCGTTTCTACCGGACAGGCAACGATGCACCCAGATGGCTACACCTTC	CASSVSTGQATMHPDGYTF
TRBJ2-2	NA	many	TRBV7-9	TGTGCCAGCAGCTTAGCGCTCACCGGGGAGCTGTTTTTT	CASSLALTGELFF
TRBJ2-3	NA	NA	TRBV29-1	TGCAGCGTTCCTACTGACAACACAGATACGCAGTATTTT	CSVPTDNTDTQYF
TRBJ2-7	TRBD2	NA	TRBV6-6	TGTGCCAGCAGTGCGACTAGCGGGATTCGGTACGAGCAGTACTTC	CASSATSGIRYEQYF
TRBJ2-3	NA	few	TRBV30	TGTGCCTGGAGTGTACAAGGAGATACGCAGTATTTT	CAWSVQGDTQYF